The 22 T cell receptor beta chains reported below all come from one sample, sequenced in a study of cytotoxic CD8 clonotypes in ibrutinib-treated CLL. TCRdb keeps only in-frame clones here, not all; method: immunoSEQ multiplex PCR. The sample includes under 300,000 clones, 70% to 80% of them seen just once. The sequencing here drew on PBMCs, taken at disease progression, from a patient treated with ibrutinib. The receptors originated from a human donor with chronic lymphocytic leukemia.

This clone turned up a few times. The rearrangement uses TRBV4-1 and TRBJ2-7; TRBD2 matches at 8 bases. CDR3 length equals 14 residues. Trimming at V came to 0 bases and at J to 6 bases, leaving 4 bases not matched to a gene. Germline V gene sequence: CDR1 MGHRA, CDR2 YSYEKL. The CDR3 DNA reads as TGCGCCAGCAGCCAAGACTGGCTAGCGGGCGAGCAGTACTTC. Translated, it gives CASSQDWLAGEQYF.

The table lists this clone with a count of one. Germline is not matched at one junction end, which may reflect a read error. The chain is built from TRBV7-2 and TRBJ2-1, with D perhaps matching TRBD2 (6 bases). Looked up from germline, CDR1 is SGHTA and CDR2 is FQGNSA. The CDR3 sequence is 16 residues long. The CDR3 here is CASSLGLILSNNEQFF. In DNA, the CDR3 is TGTGCCAGCAGCCTGGGACTCATCCTCTCCAACAATGAGCAGTTCTTC. The variable domain in full, with the rest retrieved from reference TRBV7-2 and TRBJ2-1, is GAGVSQSPSNKVTEKGKDVELRCDPISGHTALYWYRQSLGQGLEFLIYFQGNSAPDKSGLPSDRFSAERTGGSVSTLTIQRTQQEDSAVYLCASSLGLILSNNEQFFGPGTRLTVL.

This chain joins TRBV19 and TRBJ1-2; maybe TRBD1 (6 bases). V lost 2 bases and J 4 bases, leaving 14 bases between the germline ends. CDR1 and CDR2 (germline): LNHDA, SQIVND (reference sequence). The CDR3 consists of 15 residues. Here the CDR3 DNA reads TGTGCCAGTAGTATAAAACAGGGCGTCCTCTATGGCTACACCTTC. Its protein product is CASSIKQGVLYGYTF.

This clone was seen a few times. The V and J genes are TRBV10-1 and TRBJ1-6; no clear D. The germline V and J ends were trimmed by 4 bases and 8 bases, with 9 bases remaining between them. This CDR3 contains 13 residues. Per the germline V gene, CDR1 is WNHNN and CDR2 is SYGVQD (reference sequence). The CDR3 bases are TGCGCCAGCAGTGGGACCATCTATTCACCCCTCCACTTT. It is translated as CASSGTIYSPLHF.

CDR3 amino acids: CASSPSGLAGSFFEQFF. The DNA of the CDR3 is TGTGCCAGTAGTCCATCGGGACTAGCGGGATCTTTTTTTGAGCAGTTCTTC. The rearrangement uses TRBV19 and TRBJ2-1; TRBD2 matches at 13 bases. Losses at the gene ends were 5 bases for V and 9 bases for J; bases not matched to a gene: 13. Germline-derived CDR1 and CDR2 are LNHDA and SQIVND (reference sequence). The CDR3 runs 17 residues.

This clone was observed a few times. Here the CDR3 reads CASSVRDTENIQYF. CDR3 bases: TGTGCCAGCAGTGTAAGGGACACCGAAAACATTCAGTACTTC. The chain is built from TRBV2 and TRBJ2-4; possibly TRBD1 for D (6 bases). V lost 4 bases, J lost 5 bases, and 12 bases lay in between. The CDR3 has 14 amino acids. CDR1 is SNHLY, CDR2 FYNNEI, per germline.

The chain uses TRBV15 and TRBJ2-5; weak D call: TRBD1 (5 bases). This CDR3 has 14 residues. The germline V gene encodes CDR1 LNHNV and CDR2 YYDKDF (reference sequence). Between the trimmed V and J ends, which lost 3 bases and 5 bases, there was a span of 13 bases. This CDR3 is CATSRVGSGETQYF. CDR3 coding DNA: TGTGCCACCAGCAGGGTGGGGTCAGGGGAGACCCAGTACTTC.

The rearrangement links TRBV4-1 to TRBJ2-3; 9 positions match TRBD2. J gave up 0 bases and V 0 bases, and 4 bases lay outside the gene matches. The CDR3 contains 17 residues. Germline-derived CDR1 and CDR2 are MGHRA and YSYEKL. DNA of the CDR3: TGCGCCAGCAGCCAAGATGTCCTAGCGGGGAGCACAGATACGCAGTATTTT. It yields the protein CASSQDVLAGSTDTQYF.

The rearrangement joins TRBV9 to TRBJ1-2; D perhaps matches TRBD1 (5 bases). Trimming pared 0 bases from V and 9 bases from J, leaving 15 bases between. Germline CDR1 is SGDLS and CDR2 is YYNGEE. This CDR3 comprises 14 residues. For the CDR3, the DNA is TGTGCCAGCAGCGTAGACTCAGGGATTAGTAGCTACACCTTC. Its translation is CASSVDSGISSYTF.

Turning to this clone: The same CDR3 is also encoded by other DNA sequences in this sample. The chain combines TRBV13 with TRBJ2-2; TRBD1 matches at 9 bases. This CDR3 has 16 residues. Trimming removed 5 bases from V and 0 bases from J; junction bases left unmatched: 4. The germline gives CDR1 PRHDT, CDR2 FYEKMQ (reference sequence). The DNA of the CDR3 is TGTGCCAGCAGCCCGAGACAGGGGGCGAACACCGGGGAGCTGTTTTTT. Protein sequence: CASSPRQGANTGELFF.

The chain employs TRBV14 and TRBJ2-7; 7 nucleotides match TRBD1. The length of the CDR3 is 16 residues. CDR1 and CDR2 from the germline V gene are SGHDN and FVKESK. V was pared by 1 base and J by 7 bases, with 13 bases of the junction left unmatched. CDR3 amino acids: CASSQVLGDSRREQYF. The CDR3, as DNA: TGTGCCAGCAGCCAAGTCTTGGGGGACAGTCGACGGGAGCAGTACTTC.

This sequence joins TRBV10-2 and TRBJ2-1; 8 bases fit TRBD2. CDR1 is WSHSY, CDR2 SAAADI, per germline. The CDR3 totals 15 residues. J gave up 10 bases and V 0 bases, and 8 bases lay outside the gene matches. The CDR3 sequence: CASSESGGSGNEQFF. The CDR3 region has the DNA TGCGCCAGCAGTGAGTCGGGGGGTAGCGGGAACGAGCAGTTCTTC.

With regard to this clone: Distinct nucleotide sequences in the sample also encode this CDR3. The chain links TRBV9 to TRBJ2-7; TRBD2 matches 12 bases. The CDR3 is made up of 15 amino acids. CDR1 and CDR2 from the germline V gene are SGDLS and YYNGEE. V lost 5 bases, J lost 0 bases, and 3 bases stayed unmatched. The CDR3 DNA reads as TGTGCCAGCAGTCCGACTAGCGGGAGCTCCTACGAGCAGTACTTC. It yields the protein CASSPTSGSSYEQYF.

The chain uses TRBV9 and TRBJ1-1; a possible D gene is TRBD1 (6 bases). The germline V and J ends were trimmed by 4 bases and 7 bases, with 14 bases remaining between them. Looked up from germline, CDR1 is SGDLS and CDR2 is YYNGEE. The CDR3 spans 13 residues. CDR3 sequence reads: CASSPRDKDEAFF. The DNA of the CDR3 is TGTGCCAGCAGCCCACGGGACAAGGATGAAGCTTTCTTT. The variable domain in full, with the rest retrieved from reference TRBV9 and TRBJ1-1, is DSGVTQTPKHLITATGQRVTLRCSPRSGDLSVYWYQQSLDQGLQFLIQYYNGEERAKGNILERFSAQQFPDLHSELNLSSLELGDSALYFCASSPRDKDEAFFGQGTRLTVV.

This clone was picked up one time. The chain couples TRBV18 to TRBJ2-7; a possible D gene is TRBD2 (6 bases). The CDR3 has 14 amino acids. Germline CDR1 is KGHSH and CDR2 is LQKENI. Trimming shortened V by 4 bases and J by 4 bases, and 14 bases separated the two germline ends. The CDR3 coding sequence is TGTGCCAGCTCACTCGACCCGGGGGTTTACGAGCAGTACTTC. Protein sequence: CASSLDPGVYEQYF.

V gene TRBV25-1 combines with J gene TRBJ2-1; no firm D call. Germline CDR1 MGHDK, CDR2 SYGVNS. Trimming removed 7 bases at V and 15 bases at J, with 7 bases between. The CDR3 length is 8 residues. The CDR3, as DNA: TGTGCCAGCATAGGGTCGTTCTTC. This codes for CASIGSFF.

The V and J genes are TRBV6-5 and TRBJ2-3, with 7 bases identical to TRBD2. The CDR3 runs to 15 residues. The germline V gene encodes CDR1 MNHEY and CDR2 SVGAGI. V lost 7 bases and J lost 0; bases outside the gene matches: 7. CDR3 DNA: TGTGCCAGCACCGTACTAGCGACTAGCACAGATACGCAGTATTTT. As protein: CASTVLATSTDTQYF.

The V call is TRBV2, the J call TRBJ2-7, with 11 positions matching TRBD1. CDR3 length: 13 amino acids. V was pared by 7 bases and J by 7 bases, with 6 bases of the junction left unmatched. Per germline, CDR1 SNHLY and CDR2 FYNNEI. The CDR3 region is CASKGQGVEEQYF. CDR3 DNA sequence: TGTGCCAGCAAGGGACAGGGGGTGGAGGAGCAGTACTTC.

The genes are TRBV11-2 and TRBJ1-1, with 7 bases aligning to TRBD1. The V and J ends lost 5 bases and 1 base, in that order; junction bases with no gene match: 13. Per the germline V gene, CDR1 is SGHAT and CDR2 is FQNNGV. The CDR3 is made up of 17 amino acids. This CDR3 is CASSLTPGQEKNTEAFF. The CDR3 DNA sequence: TGTGCCAGCAGCCTCACTCCAGGACAGGAGAAGAACACTGAAGCTTTCTTT.

The chain joins TRBV7-2 to TRBJ2-7; the match to TRBD2 covers 7 bases. The CDR3 covers 18 residues. Germline CDR1 reads SGHTA; CDR2 reads FQGNSA. The junction had 14 bases not matched to a gene; V was cut back by 3 bases and J by 0 bases. The CDR3 here is CASSFNPHLADTSYEQYF. CDR3 nucleotides: TGTGCCAGCAGCTTCAATCCCCATCTAGCGGACACCTCCTACGAGCAGTACTTC. The full variable domain, with the rest looked up from reference TRBV7-2 and TRBJ2-7, is GAGVSQSPSNKVTEKGKDVELRCDPISGHTALYWYRQSLGQGLEFLIYFQGNSAPDKSGLPSDRFSAERTGGSVSTLTIQRTQQEDSAVYLCASSFNPHLADTSYEQYFGPGTRLTVT.

The chain has TRBV7-2 and TRBJ2-6; no clear D gene. V was trimmed by 0 bases and J by 2 bases, leaving 5 bases between them. The V gene's germline CDR1 is SGHTA and CDR2 FQGNSA. There are 15 residues in the CDR3. Here the CDR3 reads CASSLAAPGANVLTF. The CDR3 region has the DNA TGTGCCAGCAGCTTAGCTGCTCCTGGGGCCAACGTCCTGACTTTC.

The chain recombines TRBV29-1 with TRBJ1-2, with unresolved D. The CDR3 covers 13 residues. CDR1 SQVTM and CDR2 ANQGSEA come from the germline V gene. V was shortened by 3 bases and J by 0 bases, with 8 bases between the two germline ends. The CDR3 region has the DNA TGCAGCGTTGACGTGAGGTCTAACTATGGCTACACCTTC. Translation: CSVDVRSNYGYTF.